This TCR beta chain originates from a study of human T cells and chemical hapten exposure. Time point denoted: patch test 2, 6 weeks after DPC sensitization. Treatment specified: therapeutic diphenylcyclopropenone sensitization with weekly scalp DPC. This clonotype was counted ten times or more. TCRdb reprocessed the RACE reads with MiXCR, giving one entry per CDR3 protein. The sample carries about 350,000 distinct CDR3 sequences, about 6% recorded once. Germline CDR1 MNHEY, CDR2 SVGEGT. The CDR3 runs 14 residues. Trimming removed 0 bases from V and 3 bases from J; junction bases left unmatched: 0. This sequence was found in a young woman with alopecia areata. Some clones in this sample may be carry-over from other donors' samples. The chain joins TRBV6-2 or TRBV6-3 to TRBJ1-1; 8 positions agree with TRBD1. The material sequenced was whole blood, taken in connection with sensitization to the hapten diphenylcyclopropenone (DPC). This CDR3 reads CASSYSTGDTEAFF. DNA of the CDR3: TGTGCCAGCAGTTACTCGACAGGGGACACTGAAGCTTTCTTT.